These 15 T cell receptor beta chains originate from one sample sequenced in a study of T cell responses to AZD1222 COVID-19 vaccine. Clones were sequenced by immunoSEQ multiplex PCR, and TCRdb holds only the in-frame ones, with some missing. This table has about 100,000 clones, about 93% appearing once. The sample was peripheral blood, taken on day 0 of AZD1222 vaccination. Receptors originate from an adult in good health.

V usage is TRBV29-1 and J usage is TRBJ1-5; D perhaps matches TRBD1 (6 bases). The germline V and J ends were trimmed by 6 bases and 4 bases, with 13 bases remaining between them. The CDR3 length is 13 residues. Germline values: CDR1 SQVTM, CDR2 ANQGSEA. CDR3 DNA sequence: TGCAGCGTGGCCGGGACACTTAATCAGCCCCAGCATTTT. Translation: CSVAGTLNQPQHF.

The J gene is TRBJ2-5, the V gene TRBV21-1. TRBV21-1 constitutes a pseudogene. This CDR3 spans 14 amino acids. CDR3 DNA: TGTGCCAGCAGCAAAGCGAGGCAGGAAGAGACCCAGTACTTC. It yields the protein CASSKARQEETQYF.

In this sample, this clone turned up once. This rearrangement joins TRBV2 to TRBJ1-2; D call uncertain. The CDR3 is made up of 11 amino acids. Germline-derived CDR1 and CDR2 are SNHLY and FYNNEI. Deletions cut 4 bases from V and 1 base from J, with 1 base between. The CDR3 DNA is TGTGCCAGCAGTGGTAACTATGGCTACACCTTC. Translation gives CASSGNYGYTF.

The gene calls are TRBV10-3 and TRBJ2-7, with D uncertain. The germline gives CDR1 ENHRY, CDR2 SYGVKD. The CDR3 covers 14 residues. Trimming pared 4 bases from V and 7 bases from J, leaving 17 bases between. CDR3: CAISGARLEQEQYF. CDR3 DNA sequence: TGTGCCATCAGTGGCGCCCGACTGGAACAGGAGCAGTACTTC.

In DNA form, the CDR3 reads TGTGCCAGCAGTAGAGACACGATGTCCACTGAAGCTTTCTTT. Amino acid sequence: CASSRDTMSTEAFF. The rearrangement uses TRBV2 and TRBJ1-1; D is undetermined. The CDR3 length is 14 residues. Germline V gene sequence: CDR1 SNHLY, CDR2 FYNNEI. The V and J ends lost 5 bases and 4 bases respectively, with 14 bases between them.

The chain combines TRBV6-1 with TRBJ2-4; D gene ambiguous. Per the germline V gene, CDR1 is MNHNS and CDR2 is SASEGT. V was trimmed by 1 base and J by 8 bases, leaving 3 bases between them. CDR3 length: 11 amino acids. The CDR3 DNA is TGTGCCAGCAGTGAAGTAGACATTCAGTACTTC. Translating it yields CASSEVDIQYF.

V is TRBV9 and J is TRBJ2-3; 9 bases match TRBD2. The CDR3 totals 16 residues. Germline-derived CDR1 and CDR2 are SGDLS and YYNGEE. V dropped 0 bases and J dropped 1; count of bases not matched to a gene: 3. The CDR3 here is CASSVGLAVGTDTQYF. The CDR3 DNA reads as TGTGCCAGCAGCGTAGGACTAGCGGTGGGCACAGATACGCAGTATTTT.

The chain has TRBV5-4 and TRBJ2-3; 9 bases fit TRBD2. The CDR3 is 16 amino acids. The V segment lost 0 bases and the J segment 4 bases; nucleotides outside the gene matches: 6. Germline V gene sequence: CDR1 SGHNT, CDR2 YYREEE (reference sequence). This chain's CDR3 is CASSLVAGGPPDTQYF. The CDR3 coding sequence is TGTGCCAGCAGCTTGGTTGCGGGAGGGCCCCCAGATACGCAGTATTTT. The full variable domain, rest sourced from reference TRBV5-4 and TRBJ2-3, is ETGVTQSPTHLIKTRGQQVTLRCSSQSGHNTVSWYQQALGQGPQFIFQYYREEENGRGNFPPRFSGLQFPNYSSELNVNALELDDSALYLCASSLVAGGPPDTQYFGPGTRLTVL.

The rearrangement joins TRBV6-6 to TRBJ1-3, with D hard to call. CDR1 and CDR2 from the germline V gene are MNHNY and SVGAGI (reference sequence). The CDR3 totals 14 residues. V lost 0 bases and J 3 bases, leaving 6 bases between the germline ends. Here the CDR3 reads CASSYSGDGNTIYF. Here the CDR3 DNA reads TGTGCCAGCAGTTACTCTGGAGATGGAAACACCATATATTTT.

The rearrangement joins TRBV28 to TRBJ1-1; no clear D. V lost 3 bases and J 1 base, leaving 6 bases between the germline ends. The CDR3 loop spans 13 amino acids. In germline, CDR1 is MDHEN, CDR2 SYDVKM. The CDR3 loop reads CASSFSGNTEAFF. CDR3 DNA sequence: TGTGCCAGCAGTTTCTCCGGGAACACTGAAGCTTTCTTT.

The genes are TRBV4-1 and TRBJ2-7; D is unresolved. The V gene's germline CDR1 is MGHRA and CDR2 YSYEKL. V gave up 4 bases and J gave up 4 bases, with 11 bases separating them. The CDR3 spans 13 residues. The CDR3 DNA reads TGCGCCAGCAGCCCGACACCCCATTACGAGCAGTACTTC. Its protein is CASSPTPHYEQYF.

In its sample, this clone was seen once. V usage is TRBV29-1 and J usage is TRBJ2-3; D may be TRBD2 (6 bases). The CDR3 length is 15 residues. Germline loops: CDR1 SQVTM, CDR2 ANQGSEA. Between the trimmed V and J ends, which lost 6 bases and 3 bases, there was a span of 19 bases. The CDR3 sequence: CSVAFGSAATDTQYF. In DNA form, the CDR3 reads TGCAGCGTCGCATTCGGGAGCGCGGCTACAGATACGCAGTATTTT.

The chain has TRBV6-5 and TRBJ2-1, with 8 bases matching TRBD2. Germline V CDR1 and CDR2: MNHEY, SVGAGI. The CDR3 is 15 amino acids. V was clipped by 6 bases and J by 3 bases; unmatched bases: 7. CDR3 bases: TGTGCCAGCAGCCCCTTGGCGGGGGGCTACAATGAGCAGTTCTTC. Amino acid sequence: CASSPLAGGYNEQFF.

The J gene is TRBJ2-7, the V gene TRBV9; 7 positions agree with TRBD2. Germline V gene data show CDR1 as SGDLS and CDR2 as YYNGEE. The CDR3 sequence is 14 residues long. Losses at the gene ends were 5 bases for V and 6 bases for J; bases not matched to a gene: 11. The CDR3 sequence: CASRAAGEESEQYF. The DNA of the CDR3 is TGTGCCAGCAGGGCCGCGGGAGAAGAGTCCGAGCAGTACTTC. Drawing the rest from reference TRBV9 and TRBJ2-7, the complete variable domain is DSGVTQTPKHLITATGQRVTLRCSPRSGDLSVYWYQQSLDQGLQFLIQYYNGEERAKGNILERFSAQQFPDLHSELNLSSLELGDSALYFCASRAAGEESEQYFGPGTRLTVT.

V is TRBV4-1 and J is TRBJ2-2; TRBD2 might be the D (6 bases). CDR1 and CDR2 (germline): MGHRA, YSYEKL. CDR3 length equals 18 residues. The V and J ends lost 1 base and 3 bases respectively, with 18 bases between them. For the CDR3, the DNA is TGCGCCAGCAGCCAAGGGTTTAGAAGGGGCGGGGACACCGGGGAGCTGTTTTTT. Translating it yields CASSQGFRRGGDTGELFF.